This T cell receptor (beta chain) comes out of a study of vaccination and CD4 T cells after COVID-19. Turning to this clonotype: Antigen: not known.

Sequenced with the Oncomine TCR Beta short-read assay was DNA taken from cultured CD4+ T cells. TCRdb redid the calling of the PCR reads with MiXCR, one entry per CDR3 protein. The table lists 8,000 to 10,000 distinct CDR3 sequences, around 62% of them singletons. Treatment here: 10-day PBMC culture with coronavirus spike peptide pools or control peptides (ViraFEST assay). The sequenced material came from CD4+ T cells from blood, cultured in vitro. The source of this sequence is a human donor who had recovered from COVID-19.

Written as DNA, the CDR3 is TGTGCCAGCAGTTACTCAACTAGCGGGACTTACGAGCAGTACTTC. It encodes CASSYSTSGTYEQYF. This chain joins TRBV6-5 and TRBJ2-7, with TRBD2 matching over 10 bases. The CDR3 runs to 15 residues. V lost 0 bases, J lost 4 bases, and 3 bases stayed unmatched. CDR1 and CDR2 (germline): MNHEY, SVGAGI.